Here is one T cell receptor (beta chain) with its context. Its specificity is unknown. These data originate in a study of shared clonotypes between healthy human individuals. On the study more broadly: Per donor, three plates held CD4 naive cells, three held CD4 memory, two held CD8 naive and one held CD8 memory. Overall study results and limits: Rarefaction curves obtained for sorted subsets showed sequencing incomplete despite large depth.

The repertoire was sequenced with immunoSEQ multiplex PCR; TCRdb's copy has only in-frame clones and lacks some. The repertoire holds hundreds of thousands of clones, with about 97% as singletons. This CDR3 has 15 amino acids. CDR1 and CDR2 from the germline V gene are MNHNY and SVGAGI (reference sequence). The sequence was collected from a woman in her twenties or thirties in good health. The sequenced material came from naive CD4+ T cells sorted from blood. The subset: CD45RA+ positively selected. V is TRBV6-6 and J is TRBJ2-5; 9 nucleotides align to TRBD1. The DNA end lines up better with TRBJ2-7; the J call may be wrong. In DNA form, the CDR3 reads TGTGCCAGCAGTCTGGACAGGGGCCTTAACTACGAGCAGTACTTC. Translation: CASSLDRGLNYEQYF.